This TCR beta chain was profiled in a study of blood T cell repertoires in COVID-19. Study context: Whether acute or convalescent, the COVID-19 samples came from the United States, Italy and Spain. Nucleic acid was either cDNA or gDNA, and it came from T cells, B-cell-depleted T cells, or PBMCs.

Original data processing: Nucleated cell counts were estimated from reference gene primer amplification. Assay used: immunoSEQ multiplex PCR; TCRdb lists only in-frame clones, some missing. Clone size and V and J calls were adopted from that table, with D and trimming inferred from the DNA. The sample includes over 120,000 clones, approximately 81% of them seen just once. The CDR3 is 15 residues long. V trimming: 5 bases; J trimming: 6 bases; junction bases outside the gene matches: 12. Germline CDR1 reads KGHSH; CDR2 reads LQKENI. The origin of this receptor is a human donor with acute or convalescent COVID-19. The donor label of this sample is uncertain. The sequencing sample was made of peripheral blood. The V gene is TRBV18, the J gene TRBJ1-1; 7 nucleotides match TRBD1. This chain's CDR3 is CASSEYRGQEAEAFF. CDR3 nucleotides: TGTGCCAGCTCAGAATACCGAGGACAGGAGGCTGAAGCTTTCTTT.